Described below is a single T cell receptor beta chain sequence and its context. Deletions cut 4 bases from V and 2 bases from J, with 12 bases between. Germline V gene data show CDR1 as LGHDT and CDR2 as YNNKEL (reference sequence). The CDR3 has 15 amino acids. The sample originates from a study of blood T cell repertoires in COVID-19. Sequencing used immunoSEQ multiplex PCR; TCRdb keeps in-frame clones, though not all of them. The table records more than 350,000 clones, around nine tenths of them present only once. This TCR was recovered from a young woman who had been exposed to COVID-19. The V call is TRBV3-1 (or the pseudogene TRBV3-2), the J call TRBJ1-3, with D possibly TRBD1 on 6 matching bases. The material sequenced was PBMCs or T cells enriched from blood (not recorded which). The CDR3 sequence: CASSPQGRTGNTIYF. The CDR3 coding sequence is TGTGCCAGCAGCCCACAGGGTCGTACTGGAAACACCATATATTTT.